A single sample is the source of the 13 T cell receptor beta chains below, sequenced in a study of long-term antiretroviral therapy in people with HIV. Version v3.0 of the immunoSEQ assay ran at survey level. Clones were read by immunoSEQ multiplex PCR, and TCRdb kept only the in-frame ones, dropping some. This repertoire shows 28,000 or so clones, around 83% found once; its top ten account for roughly 6.7%. This sample comprised unsorted PBMCs, obtained 0.4 years after starting antiretroviral therapy. The receptors originated from a young man with HIV.

V is TRBV4-1 and J is TRBJ1-1; D call uncertain. CDR1 is MGHRA and CDR2 is YSYEKL in the germline V gene. The CDR3 consists of 11 residues. V lost 3 bases to trimming and J lost 8 bases, with 7 bases between them. CDR3 bases: TGCGCCAGCAGCCACGGGTACGAAGCTTTCTTT. This gives the protein CASSHGYEAFF.

The gene calls are TRBV4-1 and TRBJ1-4, with 9 bases fitting TRBD1. The CDR3 runs 20 residues. Germline V lookup: CDR1 MGHRA, CDR2 YSYEKL. Trimming removed 4 bases from V and 5 bases from J; junction bases left unmatched: 20. The CDR3 region has the DNA TGCGCCAGCAGCCTAATTCTTCCCGGGACAGGGAATGGAGTCAATGAAAAACTGTTTTTT. It encodes CASSLILPGTGNGVNEKLFF.

This chain links TRBV15 with TRBJ1-5; D remains unclear. CDR3 size: 14 residues. With 0 bases removed from V and 4 bases from J, the gap between germline ends came to 7 bases. Per germline, CDR1 LNHNV and CDR2 YYDKDF (reference sequence). CDR3 in amino acids: CATSRDPNNQPQHF. DNA for the CDR3: TGTGCCACCAGCAGAGATCCCAATAATCAGCCCCAGCATTTT.

The chain links TRBV7-3 to TRBJ2-1; D possibly corresponds to TRBD2 (5 bases). The CDR3 is 15 amino acids. V was cut by 5 bases and J by 1 base, with 12 bases left in between. Germline CDR1 reads SGHTA; CDR2 reads FQGTGA. The CDR3, as DNA: TGTGCCAGCAGCAGCGGTAATCCTTCCTACAATGAGCAGTTCTTC. Its translation is CASSSGNPSYNEQFF. Drawing the rest from reference TRBV7-3 and TRBJ2-1, the complete variable domain is GAGVSQTPSNKVTEKGKYVELRCDPISGHTALYWYRQSLGQGPEFLIYFQGTGAADDSGLPNDRFFAVRPEGSVSTLKIQRTERGDSAVYLCASSSGNPSYNEQFFGPGTRLTVL.

This clone ranks as medium-sized. J is TRBJ1-5 and V is TRBV28; D unresolved. Between the trimmed V and J ends, which lost 2 bases and 0 bases, there was a span of 8 bases. CDR3 length: 15 residues. CDR1 MDHEN and CDR2 SYDVKM come from the germline V gene. CDR3: CASSLITASNQPQHF. The DNA of the CDR3 is TGTGCCAGCAGTTTAATCACGGCTAGCAATCAGCCCCAGCATTTT.

The chain uses TRBV6-1 and TRBJ1-3; no reliable D call. V was shortened by 3 bases and J by 0 bases, with 18 bases between the two germline ends. The germline V gene encodes CDR1 MNHNS and CDR2 SASEGT. This CDR3 is built from 18 residues. CDR3 nucleotides: TGTGCCAGCAGTGAGGGAGACCCGCTCCAATACTCTGGAAACACCATATATTTT. Translated: CASSEGDPLQYSGNTIYF.

V and J are TRBV18 and TRBJ1-5; 9 nucleotides line up with TRBD1. J was trimmed by 5 bases and V by 2 bases; bases with no gene match: 7. The CDR3 loop spans 16 amino acids. The germline gives CDR1 KGHSH, CDR2 LQKENI. CDR3 sequence reads: CASSPGPGQGYQPQHF. The CDR3 DNA reads as TGTGCCAGCTCACCAGGTCCGGGACAGGGTTATCAGCCCCAGCATTTT. Drawing the rest from reference TRBV18 and TRBJ1-5, the complete variable domain is NAGVMQNPRHLVRRRGQEARLRCSPMKGHSHVYWYRQLPEEGLKFMVYLQKENIIDESGMPKERFSAEFPKEGPSILRIQQVVRGDSAAYFCASSPGPGQGYQPQHFGDGTRLSIL.

This clone was seen a handful of times. The rearrangement joins TRBV5-1 to TRBJ2-2; perhaps TRBD2 as D (5 bases). With 0 bases removed from V and 6 bases from J, the gap between germline ends came to 9 bases. The CDR3 extends over 14 amino acids. Germline loops: CDR1 SGHRS, CDR2 YFSETQ. The CDR3 DNA follows: TGCGCCAGCAGCTTGGAGACTATGTCCGGGGAGCTGTTTTTT. It codes for CASSLETMSGELFF.

The chain carries TRBV27 and TRBJ1-2; 10 bases are a match to TRBD1. The CDR3 consists of 15 residues. J was trimmed by 3 bases and V by 2 bases; bases with no gene match: 3. The germline CDR1 and CDR2 sequences are MNHEY and SMNVEV (reference sequence). The CDR3 region is CASSLTGTGDYGYTF. The CDR3, as DNA: TGTGCCAGCAGTTTAACCGGGACAGGGGACTATGGCTACACCTTC.

The CDR3 reads CASSASVGGNQPQHF. CDR3 bases: TGTGCCAGCAGCGCCTCGGTGGGGGGGAATCAGCCCCAGCATTTT. The gene calls are TRBV7-9 and TRBJ1-5; possibly TRBD1 for D (5 bases). V shed 5 bases and J shed 4 bases, with 15 bases lying between them. Germline assignment: CDR1 SEHNR and CDR2 FQNEAQ (reference sequence). The CDR3 is 15 amino acids.

CDR3 DNA: TGTGCCACCAGCAGAGGGGGGAGCGGGGAGACCCAGTACTTC. It yields the protein CATSRGGSGETQYF. This chain joins TRBV15 and TRBJ2-5; maybe TRBD2 (6 bases). Trimming removed 1 base at V and 5 bases at J, with 11 bases between. The CDR3 has 14 residues. Germline V gene data show CDR1 as LNHNV and CDR2 as YYDKDF (reference sequence).

The chain carries TRBV4-2 and TRBJ2-3, with D tentatively TRBD2 (7 bases). This CDR3 is built from 16 residues. V was trimmed by 1 base and J by 4 bases, leaving 15 bases between them. From germline, CDR1 is LGHNA and CDR2 YNFKEQ. The CDR3 DNA is TGTGCCAGCAGCCAAGCGGGGGGCCGAGGGTCAGATACGCAGTATTTT. It specifies CASSQAGGRGSDTQYF.

The CDR3 sequence: CASSYRGQYTEAFF. CDR3 sequence (DNA): TGTGCCAGCAGCTATCGAGGACAGTACACTGAAGCTTTCTTT. This chain joins TRBV11-3 and TRBJ1-1; perhaps TRBD1 as D (6 bases). V was pared by 4 bases and J by 3 bases, with 12 bases between. The V gene's germline CDR1 is SGHNT and CDR2 YENEEA. CDR3 length: 14 amino acids.